This entry concerns a single T cell receptor (beta chain). This clone's antigen is unknown. Within one base of it there is no much larger clone, and no base qualities were kept. Enrolling through a virtual design, the prospective study's participants ranged in age from roughly 18 to 89 years and lived across roughly 24 United States geographic areas. To assign participants to cohorts, the prospective study relied on clinical history that participants themselves reported in a screening survey and a study questionnaire. Mobile phlebotomists in the prospective study collected whole blood, serum and a nasopharyngeal or oropharyngeal swab from every participant. Participants in the prospective study had the option to provide additional blood draws and questionnaires over an approximately 2-month period. Prospective study blood samples were shipped either frozen or at room temperature before DNA extraction.

This specimen comes from a study of blood T cell repertoires in COVID-19 (dated by TCRdb to the early 2020s). Looking at the study overall: Samples covering the acute and convalescent phases of COVID-19 were provided by collaborators in the United States, Italy and Spain. Deeply sampled blood TCRbeta repertoires from subjects exposed to, actively infected with, or recovered from COVID-19 were included in the dataset. The material from the prospective study consisted of cDNA or gDNA derived from T cells, B-cell-depleted T cells, or PBMCs. Where available, HLA class I and class II types were obtained from metadata supplied by the sample provider rather than from assay-based typing. A freely available public database, intended as a resource for researchers studying the immune response to SARS-CoV-2, is where the repertoires were released. The samples were drawn from two sources: the first 160 participants of the ongoing ImmuneRACE study, and over 950 subjects contributed by 6 global collaborators. Nearly every sample came with metadata listing a de-identified subject ID, COVID-19 status, age in years and sex.

The immunoSEQ Assay, a bias-controlled multiplex PCR, was used to amplify TCRbeta CDR3 regions from genomic DNA. Per the authors' processing: Nucleated cell counts per sample were estimated from amplification of reference gene primers within the assay. To quantify the absolute abundance of each unique TCRbeta CDR3 rearrangement, sequence reads were collapsed and filtered. For each sample, productive Simpson clonality was calculated as the square root of Simpson's diversity index over productive rearrangements. The immuneACCESS repertoire file appears here via TCRdb, limited to in-frame rearrangements. These files lack a portion of the clones; in checked studies, under half of the deficit traces to unresolved V genes, and the cause of the others is not known. V and J calls and clone size come straight from that table; D and trimming were deduced from the DNA. This sample holds under 250,000 clones; about 86% were observed only once. About 1.3% of the sample comes from the top ten.

Taken from cysteine to phenylalanine, the CDR3 has 15 residues. The CDR3 DNA has 45 bases and is translated from base 1. V is clipped by 3 bases and J by 0 bases, and the sequence between their germline boundaries is 8 bases long. According to the germline V gene, CDR1 reads KGHSH and CDR2 reads LQKENI. Results the study describes overall, beyond this receptor: How much clinical and demographic metadata was included differed by source and by participant, and the metadata was provided uncurated.

This clonotype originated in a woman in her thirties or forties with acute COVID-19. This chain is built from TRBV18 and TRBJ2-2, with a weak D call of TRBD2 (5 bases match). Sequenced sample: PBMCs or T cells enriched from blood (not recorded which). The sequence in DNA is TGTGCCAGCTCACCTGGGAGTACGAACACCGGGGAGCTGTTTTTT. Its protein is CASSPGSTNTGELFF.